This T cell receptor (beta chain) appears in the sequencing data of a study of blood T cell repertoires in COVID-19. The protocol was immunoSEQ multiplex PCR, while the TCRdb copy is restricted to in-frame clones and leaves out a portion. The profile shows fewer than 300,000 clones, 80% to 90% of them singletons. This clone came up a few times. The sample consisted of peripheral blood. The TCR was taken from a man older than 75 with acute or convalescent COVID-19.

CDR3 coding DNA: TGCGCCAGCAGCCAAGGTTATTTGGGGGCCACCGGGGAGCTGTTTTTT. This gives the protein CASSQGYLGATGELFF. The chain is built from TRBV4-1 and TRBJ2-2, with D possibly TRBD1 on 6 matching bases. V was cut by 1 base and J by 4 bases, with 13 bases left in between. The CDR3 contains 16 residues. Germline CDR1 reads MGHRA; CDR2 reads YSYEKL.